This T cell receptor (beta chain) comes out of a study of blood T cell repertoires in COVID-19. Study as a whole: Acute and convalescent COVID-19 specimens originated in the United States, Italy and Spain.

Participants had their cohort set by participant-reported clinical history. This clone was observed a few times. Per the original data handling: Nucleated cell counts were estimated from reference gene primer amplification. The data were produced by immunoSEQ multiplex PCR, yet TCRdb's version contains in-frame clones alone and is incomplete. D and trimming were read from the DNA, whereas the V and J calls and clone size are those reported in that table. Of 360,000 or so clones in the sample, approximately 91% were seen once. Trimming stripped 6 bases from V and 6 bases from J, with 14 bases between. Germline CDR1 LNHDA, CDR2 SQIVND (reference sequence). The CDR3 is made up of 13 amino acids.

Sequencing was performed on PBMCs or T cells enriched from blood (not recorded which). The origin of this receptor is a woman between 25 and 40 years old who had been exposed to COVID-19. The chain links TRBV19 to TRBJ1-1, with D hard to call. The CDR3, as DNA: TGTGCCAGTAGGACCGGGTTCCCCCCTGAAGCTTTCTTT. It specifies CASRTGFPPEAFF.